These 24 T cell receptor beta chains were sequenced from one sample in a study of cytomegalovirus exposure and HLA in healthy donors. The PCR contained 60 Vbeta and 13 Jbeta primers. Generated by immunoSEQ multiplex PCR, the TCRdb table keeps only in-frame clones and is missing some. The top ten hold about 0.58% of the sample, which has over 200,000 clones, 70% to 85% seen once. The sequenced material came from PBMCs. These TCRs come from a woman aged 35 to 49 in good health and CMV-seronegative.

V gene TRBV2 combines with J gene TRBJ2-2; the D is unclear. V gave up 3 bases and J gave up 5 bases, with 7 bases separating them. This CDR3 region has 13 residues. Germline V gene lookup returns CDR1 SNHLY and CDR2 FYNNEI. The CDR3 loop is CASSDTRTGELFF. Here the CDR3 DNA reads TGTGCCAGCAGTGATACCAGGACCGGGGAGCTGTTTTTT.

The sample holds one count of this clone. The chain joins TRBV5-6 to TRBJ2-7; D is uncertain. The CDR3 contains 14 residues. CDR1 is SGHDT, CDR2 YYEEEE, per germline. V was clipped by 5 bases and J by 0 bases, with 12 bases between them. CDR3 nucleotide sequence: TGTGCCAGCAGAGGCCGAGGTGTCTCCTACGAGCAGTACTTC. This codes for CASRGRGVSYEQYF. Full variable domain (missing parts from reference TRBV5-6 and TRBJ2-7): DAGVTQSPTHLIKTRGQQVTLRCSPKSGHDTVSWYQQALGQGPQFIFQYYEEEERQRGNFPDRFSGHQFPNYSSELNVNALLLGDSALYLCASRGRGVSYEQYFGPGTRLTVT.

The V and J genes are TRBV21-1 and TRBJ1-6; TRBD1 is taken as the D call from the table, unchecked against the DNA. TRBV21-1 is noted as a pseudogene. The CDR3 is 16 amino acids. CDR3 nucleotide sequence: TGTGCCAGCAGCACTCCGGGACAGGGGATGAATTCACCCCTCCACTTT. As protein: CASSTPGQGMNSPLHF.

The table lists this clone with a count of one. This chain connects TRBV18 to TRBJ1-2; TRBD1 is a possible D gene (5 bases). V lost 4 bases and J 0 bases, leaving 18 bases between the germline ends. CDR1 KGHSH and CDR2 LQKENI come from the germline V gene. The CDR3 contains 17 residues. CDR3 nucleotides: TGTGCCAGCTCACGAACGAATTTGGGGGGTACTAACTATGGCTACACCTTC. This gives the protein CASSRTNLGGTNYGYTF. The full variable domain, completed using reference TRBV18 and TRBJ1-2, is NAGVMQNPRHLVRRRGQEARLRCSPMKGHSHVYWYRQLPEEGLKFMVYLQKENIIDESGMPKERFSAEFPKEGPSILRIQQVVRGDSAAYFCASSRTNLGGTNYGYTFGSGTRLTVV.

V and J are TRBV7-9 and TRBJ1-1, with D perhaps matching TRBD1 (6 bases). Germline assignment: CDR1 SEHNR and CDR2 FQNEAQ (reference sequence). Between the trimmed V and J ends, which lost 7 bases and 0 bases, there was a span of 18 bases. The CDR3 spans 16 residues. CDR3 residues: CASTSGAGAMNTEAFF. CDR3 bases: TGTGCCAGCACTTCCGGAGCGGGGGCTATGAACACTGAAGCTTTCTTT.

The CDR3 DNA reads as TGCGCCAGCAGCTCGGAGGGGACTAACTATGGCTACACCTTC. Its protein product is CASSSEGTNYGYTF. The rearrangement uses TRBV5-1 and TRBJ1-2; TRBD1 is a possible D gene (5 bases). The CDR3 length is 14 residues. Trimming pared 3 bases from V and 0 bases from J, leaving 9 bases between. The germline V gene encodes CDR1 SGHRS and CDR2 YFSETQ.

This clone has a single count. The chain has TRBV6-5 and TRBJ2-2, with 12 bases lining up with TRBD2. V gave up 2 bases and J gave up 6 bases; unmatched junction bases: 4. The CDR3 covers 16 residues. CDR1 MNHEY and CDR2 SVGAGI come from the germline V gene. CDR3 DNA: TGTGCCAGCAGTTACCCTAGCGGGGGGGCCCCCGGGGAGCTGTTTTTT. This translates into CASSYPSGGAPGELFF.

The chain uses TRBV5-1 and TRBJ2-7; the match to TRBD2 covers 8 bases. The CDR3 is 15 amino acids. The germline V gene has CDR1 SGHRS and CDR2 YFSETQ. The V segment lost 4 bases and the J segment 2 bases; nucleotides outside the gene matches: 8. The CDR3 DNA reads TGCGCCAGCAGCCGGGGGGGACTTCAGACCTACGAGCAGTACTTC. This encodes CASSRGGLQTYEQYF.

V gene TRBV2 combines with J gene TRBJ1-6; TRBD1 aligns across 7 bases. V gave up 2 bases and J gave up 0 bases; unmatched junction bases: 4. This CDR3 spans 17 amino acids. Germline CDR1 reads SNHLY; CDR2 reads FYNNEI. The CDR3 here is CASSESAGGSYNSPLHF. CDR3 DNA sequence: TGTGCCAGCAGTGAAAGTGCAGGGGGCTCCTATAATTCACCCCTCCACTTT.

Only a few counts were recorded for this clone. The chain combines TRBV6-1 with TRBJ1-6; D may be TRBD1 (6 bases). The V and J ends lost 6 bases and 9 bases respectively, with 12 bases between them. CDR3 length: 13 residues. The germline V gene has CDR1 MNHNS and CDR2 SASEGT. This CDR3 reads CASSLLQGSPLHF. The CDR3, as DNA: TGTGCCAGCAGCCTTCTACAGGGTTCACCCCTCCACTTT.

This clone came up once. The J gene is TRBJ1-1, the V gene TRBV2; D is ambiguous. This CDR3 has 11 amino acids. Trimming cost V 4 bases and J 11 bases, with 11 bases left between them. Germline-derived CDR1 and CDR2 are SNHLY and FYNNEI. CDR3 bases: TGTGCCAGCAGTGCAGAGGGAAGGGCTTTCTTT. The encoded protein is CASSAEGRAFF.

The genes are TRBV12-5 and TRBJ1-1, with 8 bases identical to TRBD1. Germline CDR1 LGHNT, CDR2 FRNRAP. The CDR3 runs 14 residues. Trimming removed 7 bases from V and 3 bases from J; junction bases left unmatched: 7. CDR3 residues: CASDKGTGHTEAFF. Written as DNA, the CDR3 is TGTGCTAGTGATAAAGGGACAGGTCACACTGAAGCTTTCTTT.

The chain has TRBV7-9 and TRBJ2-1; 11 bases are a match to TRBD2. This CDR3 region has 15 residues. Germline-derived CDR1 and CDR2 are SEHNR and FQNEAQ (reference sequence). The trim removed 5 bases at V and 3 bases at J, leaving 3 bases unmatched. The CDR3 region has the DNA TGTGCCAGCAGCGTCGGGACTAGCGGCTACAATGAGCAGTTCTTC. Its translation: CASSVGTSGYNEQFF.

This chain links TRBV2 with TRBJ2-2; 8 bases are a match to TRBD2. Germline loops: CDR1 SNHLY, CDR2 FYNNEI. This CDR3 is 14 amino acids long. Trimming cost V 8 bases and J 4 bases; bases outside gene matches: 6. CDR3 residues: CASFALAGTGELFF. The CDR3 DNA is TGTGCCAGCTTCGCCCTAGCGGGCACCGGGGAGCTGTTTTTT.

The CDR3 sequence: CASSPGTGVHEQYF. Here the CDR3 DNA reads TGTGCCAGCTCACCAGGGACAGGGGTCCACGAGCAGTACTTC. The chain joins TRBV18 to TRBJ2-7, with 10 positions matching TRBD1. Germline-derived CDR1 and CDR2 are KGHSH and LQKENI. Trimming at V came to 2 bases and at J to 5 bases, leaving 3 bases not matched to a gene. CDR3 size: 14 residues.

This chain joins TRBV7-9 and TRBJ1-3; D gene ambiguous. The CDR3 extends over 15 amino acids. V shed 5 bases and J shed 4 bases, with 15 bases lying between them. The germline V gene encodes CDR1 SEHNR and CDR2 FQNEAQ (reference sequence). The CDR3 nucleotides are TGTGCCAGCAGCCTCCAGAGGATCCTCGGAAACACCATATATTTT. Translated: CASSLQRILGNTIYF.

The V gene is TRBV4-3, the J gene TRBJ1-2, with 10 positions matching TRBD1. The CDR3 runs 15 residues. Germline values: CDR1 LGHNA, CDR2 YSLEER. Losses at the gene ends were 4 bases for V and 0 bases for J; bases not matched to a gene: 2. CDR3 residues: CASSRDRGTNYGYTF. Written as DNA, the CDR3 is TGCGCCAGCAGCCGGGACAGGGGAACTAACTATGGCTACACCTTC.

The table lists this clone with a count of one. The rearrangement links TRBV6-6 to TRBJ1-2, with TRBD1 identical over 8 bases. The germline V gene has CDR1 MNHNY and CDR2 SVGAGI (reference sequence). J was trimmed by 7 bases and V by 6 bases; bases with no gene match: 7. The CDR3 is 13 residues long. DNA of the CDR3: TGTGCCAGCAGGATCCAGGGGGCGGGTGGCTACACCTTC. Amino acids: CASRIQGAGGYTF.

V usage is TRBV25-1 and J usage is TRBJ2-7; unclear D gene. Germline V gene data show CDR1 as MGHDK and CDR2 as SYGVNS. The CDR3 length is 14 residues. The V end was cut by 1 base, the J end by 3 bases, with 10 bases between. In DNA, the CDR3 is TGTGCCAGCAGTGAATCAGGCGCTTTCTACGAGCAGTACTTC. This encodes CASSESGAFYEQYF.

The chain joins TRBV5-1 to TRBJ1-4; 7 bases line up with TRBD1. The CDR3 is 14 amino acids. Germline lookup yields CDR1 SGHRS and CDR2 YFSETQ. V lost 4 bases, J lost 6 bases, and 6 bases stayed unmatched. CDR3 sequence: CASSNQGVDEKLFF. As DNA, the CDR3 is TGCGCCAGCAGCAATCAGGGGGTTGATGAAAAACTGTTTTTT.

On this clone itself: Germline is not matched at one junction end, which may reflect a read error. The CDR3 DNA is TGTTCTCTGGCAGGGAACAATCAGCCCCAGCATTTT. Protein: CSLAGNNQPQHF. V gene TRBV29-1 combines with J gene TRBJ1-5, with D perhaps TRBD1 (5 bases). Germline CDR1 is SQVTM and CDR2 is ANQGSEA. The CDR3 spans 12 residues.

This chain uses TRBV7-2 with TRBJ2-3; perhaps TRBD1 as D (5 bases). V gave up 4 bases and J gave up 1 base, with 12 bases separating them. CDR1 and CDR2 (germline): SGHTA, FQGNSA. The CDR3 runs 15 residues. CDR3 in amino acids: CASSSTAFRTDTQYF. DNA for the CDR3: TGTGCCAGCAGCTCGACAGCCTTTCGCACAGATACGCAGTATTTT. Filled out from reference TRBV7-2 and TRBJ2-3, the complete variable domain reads GAGVSQSPSNKVTEKGKDVELRCDPISGHTALYWYRQSLGQGLEFLIYFQGNSAPDKSGLPSDRFSAERTGGSVSTLTIQRTQQEDSAVYLCASSSTAFRTDTQYFGPGTRLTVL.

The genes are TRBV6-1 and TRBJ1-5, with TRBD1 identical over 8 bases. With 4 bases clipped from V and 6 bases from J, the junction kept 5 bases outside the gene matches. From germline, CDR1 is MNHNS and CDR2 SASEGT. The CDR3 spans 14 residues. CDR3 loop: CASSGDRGGQPQHF. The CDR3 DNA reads TGTGCCAGCAGTGGCGACAGGGGTGGTCAGCCCCAGCATTTT.

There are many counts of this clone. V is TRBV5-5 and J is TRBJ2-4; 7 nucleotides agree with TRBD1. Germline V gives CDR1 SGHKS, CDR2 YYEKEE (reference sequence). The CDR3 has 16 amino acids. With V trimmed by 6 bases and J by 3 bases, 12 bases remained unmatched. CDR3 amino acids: CASTSYSDRVKNIQYF. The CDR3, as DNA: TGTGCCAGCACTTCCTACAGTGACAGGGTCAAAAACATTCAGTACTTC.